These 14 T cell receptor beta chains originate from one sample sequenced in a study of T cell repertoires in cytomegalovirus infection. TCRdb itself ran the reads through MiXCR, one entry per CDR3 protein. Found here are 650,000 to 900,000 distinct CDR3 sequences, just under 30% of them singletons; the top ten hold around 13%. For these receptors, no antigen is known. The specimen was cultured CD8+ T cells from PBMCs, collected from culture after CMV antigen stimulation. The receptors derive from a human donor in good health (CMV status not recorded). Some clones in this sample may be carry-over from other donors' samples.

Only a few counts were recorded for this clonotype. V usage is TRBV27 and J usage is TRBJ2-6; D call uncertain. The germline V and J ends were trimmed by 6 bases and 1 base, with 13 bases remaining between them. CDR3 length: 16 amino acids. Germline V lookup: CDR1 MNHEY, CDR2 SMNVEV (reference sequence). The CDR3 loop reads CASSSSYRSGANVLTF. CDR3 bases: TGTGCCAGCAGCTCCTCCTACCGGTCTGGGGCCAACGTCCTGACTTTC.

This clonotype was detected ten times or more. V is TRBV4-3 and J is TRBJ2-5; TRBD2 is a possible D gene (6 bases). V lost 2 bases to trimming and J lost 0 bases, with 19 bases between them. This CDR3 contains 18 residues. Germline V lookup: CDR1 LGHNA, CDR2 YSLEER. The CDR3 DNA is TGCGCCAGCAGCCAATTTGTTGCGGGGTCCCGCCACCAAGAGACCCAGTACTTC. It yields the protein CASSQFVAGSRHQETQYF.

This clonotype occurred many times. The chain combines TRBV7-2 with TRBJ1-1; D unclear. Trimming stripped 1 base from V and 0 bases from J, with 6 bases between. CDR1 SGHTA and CDR2 FQGNSA come from the germline V gene. This CDR3 has 14 residues. CDR3 coding DNA: TGTGCCAGCAGCTTAGTAAGAGTGAACACTGAAGCTTTCTTT. Translated, it gives CASSLVRVNTEAFF.

This rearrangement joins TRBV19 to TRBJ1-5; no reliable D call. The CDR3 spans 14 residues. The germline V gene has CDR1 LNHDA and CDR2 SQIVND (reference sequence). With 5 bases removed from V and 2 bases from J, the gap between germline ends came to 10 bases. The CDR3 DNA follows: TGTGCCAGTAGTGAAGGATGGGGCAATCAGCCCCAGCATTTT. Its protein is CASSEGWGNQPQHF.

The chain links TRBV19 to TRBJ1-5, with 9 bases fitting TRBD1. This CDR3 contains 15 residues. The V gene's germline CDR1 is LNHDA and CDR2 SQIVND (reference sequence). V lost 5 bases, J lost 6 bases, and 8 bases stayed unmatched. CDR3 region: CASSLETGGGQPQHF. CDR3 nucleotide sequence: TGTGCCAGTAGTCTTGAAACAGGGGGCGGTCAGCCCCAGCATTTT.

This clonotype has a handful of counts. The chain links TRBV28 to TRBJ1-4; possible D gene TRBD1, 6 bases. Germline V gene data show CDR1 as MDHEN and CDR2 as SYDVKM. V lost 5 bases and J 8 bases, leaving 18 bases between the germline ends. The CDR3 sequence is 15 residues long. Here the CDR3 reads CASSAGEYSYEKLFF. In DNA form, the CDR3 reads TGTGCCAGCAGTGCAGGGGAGTATTCTTACGAAAAACTGTTTTTT.

In its sample, this clonotype was seen a few times. The chain joins TRBV12-3 or TRBV12-4 to TRBJ2-5; D possibly corresponds to TRBD2 (5 bases). V was trimmed by 5 bases and J by 9 bases, leaving 16 bases between them. This CDR3 has 13 residues. For the CDR3, the DNA is TGTGCCAGCAGTCTGAGTGACTACAGTCCCCAGTACTTC. Its translation: CASSLSDYSPQYF.

The V call is TRBV7-6, the J call TRBJ2-5; D may be TRBD2 (5 bases). There are 15 residues in the CDR3. The V end was cut by 0 bases, the J end by 4 bases, with 12 bases between. Germline CDR1 reads SGHVS; CDR2 reads FNYEAQ. The CDR3 spells CASSLAWGASETQYF. The CDR3 nucleotides are TGTGCCAGCAGCTTAGCGTGGGGAGCGTCAGAGACCCAGTACTTC.

The chain has TRBV6-1 and TRBJ2-1; perhaps TRBD2 as D (7 bases). V lost 8 bases and J lost 9, with 14 bases in between. The germline V gene encodes CDR1 MNHNS and CDR2 SASEGT. This CDR3 has 12 amino acids. The CDR3 DNA reads TGTGCCAGCGGGGGGGCCGTCACTGAGCAGTTCTTC. This encodes CASGGAVTEQFF.

This clonotype was observed a few times. V gene TRBV7-9 combines with J gene TRBJ2-3, with TRBD1 matching over 7 bases. The CDR3 runs to 15 residues. V lost 6 bases to trimming and J lost 0 bases; unmatched junction nucleotides: 6. Germline V gene sequence: CDR1 SEHNR, CDR2 FQNEAQ (reference sequence). CDR3 residues: CASSQGGDSTDTQYF. CDR3 nucleotides: TGTGCCAGCAGTCAAGGGGGCGATAGCACAGATACGCAGTATTTT.

This clonotype came up a few times. This rearrangement joins TRBV6-2 or TRBV6-3 to TRBJ2-7, with TRBD1 matching 9 bases. Trimming at V came to 2 bases and at J to 3 bases, leaving 5 bases not matched to a gene. Per germline, CDR1 MNHEY and CDR2 SVGEGT. The length of the CDR3 is 15 residues. The CDR3 DNA reads TGTGCCAGCAGTTACAAGGGACAGGGCTTCTACGAGCAGTACGTC. Protein sequence: CASSYKGQGFYEQYV.

This rearrangement joins TRBV27 to TRBJ1-6; a possible D gene is TRBD1 (6 bases). This CDR3 is built from 14 residues. The V end lost 5 bases, the J end lost 8 bases, and 13 bases lay between the germline ends. Per the germline V gene, CDR1 is MNHEY and CDR2 is SMNVEV (reference sequence). As DNA, the CDR3 is TGTGCCAGCAGTGTGACAGGAGGTTATTCACCCCTCCACTTT. Its protein is CASSVTGGYSPLHF.

The chain joins TRBV23-1 to TRBJ2-2; 12 nucleotides match TRBD2. TRBV23-1 is assigned to the ORF class and has an uncertain function. The V segment lost 1 base and the J segment 4 bases; nucleotides outside the gene matches: 4. This CDR3 is built from 17 residues. CDR3 protein: CASSQLTSGGPTGELFF. The CDR3 nucleotides read TGCGCCAGCAGTCAATTGACTAGCGGGGGTCCCACCGGGGAGCTGTTTTTT.

The J gene is TRBJ2-2, the V gene TRBV28; 7 bases align to TRBD2. The CDR3 sequence is 16 residues long. Trimming cost V 3 bases and J 4 bases; bases outside gene matches: 8. The germline V gene encodes CDR1 MDHEN and CDR2 SYDVKM. The CDR3 DNA is TGTGCCAGCAGTTTTCAGGGACCGGGGGGCACCGGGGAGCTGTTTTTT. Translated, it gives CASSFQGPGGTGELFF.